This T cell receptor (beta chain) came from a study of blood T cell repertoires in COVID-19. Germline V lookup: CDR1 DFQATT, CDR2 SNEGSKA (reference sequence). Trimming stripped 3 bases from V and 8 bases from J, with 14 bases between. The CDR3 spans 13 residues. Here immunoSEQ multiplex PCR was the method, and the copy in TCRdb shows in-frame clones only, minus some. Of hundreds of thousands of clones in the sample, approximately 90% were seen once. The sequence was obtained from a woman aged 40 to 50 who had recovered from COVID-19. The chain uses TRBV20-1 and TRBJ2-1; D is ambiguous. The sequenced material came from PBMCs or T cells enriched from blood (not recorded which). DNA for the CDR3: TGCAGTGCTAGTGGTCAGCCTCAGGATGAGCAGTTCTTC. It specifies CSASGQPQDEQFF.